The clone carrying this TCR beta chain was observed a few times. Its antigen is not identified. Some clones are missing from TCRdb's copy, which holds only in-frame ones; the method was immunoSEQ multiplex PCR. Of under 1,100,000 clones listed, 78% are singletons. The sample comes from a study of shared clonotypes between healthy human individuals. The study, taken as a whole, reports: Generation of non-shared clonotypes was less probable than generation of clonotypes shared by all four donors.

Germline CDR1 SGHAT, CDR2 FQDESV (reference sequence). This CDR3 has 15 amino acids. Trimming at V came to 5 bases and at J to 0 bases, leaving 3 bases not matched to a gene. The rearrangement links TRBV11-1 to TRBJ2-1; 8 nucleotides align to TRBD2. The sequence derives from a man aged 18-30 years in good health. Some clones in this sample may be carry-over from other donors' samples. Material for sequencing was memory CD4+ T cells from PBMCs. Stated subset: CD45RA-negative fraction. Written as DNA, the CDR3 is TGTGCCAGCAGCCCCAGCGGGAGCTCCTACAATGAGCAGTTCTTC. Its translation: CASSPSGSSYNEQFF.